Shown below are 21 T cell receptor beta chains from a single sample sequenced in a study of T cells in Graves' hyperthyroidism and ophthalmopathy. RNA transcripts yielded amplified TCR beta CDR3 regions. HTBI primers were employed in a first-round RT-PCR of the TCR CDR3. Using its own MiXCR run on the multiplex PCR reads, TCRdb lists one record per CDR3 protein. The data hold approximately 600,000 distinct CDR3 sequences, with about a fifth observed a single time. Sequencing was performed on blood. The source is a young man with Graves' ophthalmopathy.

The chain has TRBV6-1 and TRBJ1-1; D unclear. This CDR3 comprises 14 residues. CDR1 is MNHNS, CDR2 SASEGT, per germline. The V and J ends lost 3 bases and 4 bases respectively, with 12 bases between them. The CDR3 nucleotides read TGTGCCAGCAGTGACAGCCTCCTGGGCACTGAAGCTTTCTTT. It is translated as CASSDSLLGTEAFF.

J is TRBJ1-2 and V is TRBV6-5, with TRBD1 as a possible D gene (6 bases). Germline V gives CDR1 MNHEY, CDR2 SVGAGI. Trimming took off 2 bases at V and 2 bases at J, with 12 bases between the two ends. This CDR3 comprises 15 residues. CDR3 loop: CASSYTSTGNYGYTF. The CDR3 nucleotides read TGTGCCAGCAGTTACACAAGCACAGGGAACTATGGCTACACCTTC.

CDR3 DNA sequence: TGTGCCAGTCTAGTACAGGGTTGGGGCACTGAAGCTTTCTTT. Translated, it gives CASLVQGWGTEAFF. This rearrangement joins TRBV5-8 to TRBJ1-1; tentatively, D is TRBD1 (6 bases). The CDR3 runs to 14 residues. Trimming removed 8 bases at V and 4 bases at J, with 18 bases between. Germline V gives CDR1 SGHTS, CDR2 YDEGEE.

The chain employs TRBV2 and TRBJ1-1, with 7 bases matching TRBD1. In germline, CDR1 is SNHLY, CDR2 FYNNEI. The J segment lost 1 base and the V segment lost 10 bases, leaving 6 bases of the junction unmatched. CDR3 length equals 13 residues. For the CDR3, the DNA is TGTGCCAACTTACAGGGGAGGAACACTGAAGCTTTCTTT. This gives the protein CANLQGRNTEAFF.

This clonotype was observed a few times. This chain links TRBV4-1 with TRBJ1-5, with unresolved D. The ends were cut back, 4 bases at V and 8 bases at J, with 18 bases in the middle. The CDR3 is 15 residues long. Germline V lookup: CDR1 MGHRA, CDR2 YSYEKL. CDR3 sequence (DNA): TGCGCCAGCAGCCCGGGCAGATACGAGGTGGAGCCCCAGCATTTT. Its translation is CASSPGRYEVEPQHF.

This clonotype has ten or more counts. CDR3 coding DNA: TGTGCCAGCAGATTCGGCGGGACAGGGGGTAACGAGCAGTACTTC. Translated: CASRFGGTGGNEQYF. The chain recombines TRBV28 with TRBJ2-7; TRBD1 agrees at 11 bases. J gave up 5 bases and V 6 bases, and 9 bases lay outside the gene matches. Germline V gene data show CDR1 as MDHEN and CDR2 as SYDVKM. CDR3 length: 15 amino acids.

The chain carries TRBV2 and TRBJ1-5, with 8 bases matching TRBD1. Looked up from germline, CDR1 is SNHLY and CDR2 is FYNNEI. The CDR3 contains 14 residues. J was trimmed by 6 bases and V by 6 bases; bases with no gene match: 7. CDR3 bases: TGTGCCAGCAGCGCGACAGGGGAGATTCAGCCCCAGCATTTT. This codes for CASSATGEIQPQHF.

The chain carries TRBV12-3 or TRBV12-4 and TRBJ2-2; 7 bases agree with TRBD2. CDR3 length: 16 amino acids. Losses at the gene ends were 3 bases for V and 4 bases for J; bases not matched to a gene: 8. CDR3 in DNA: TGTGCCAGCAGTTTTACCGGGAGGTTGGGCACCGGGGAGCTGTTTTTT. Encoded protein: CASSFTGRLGTGELFF.

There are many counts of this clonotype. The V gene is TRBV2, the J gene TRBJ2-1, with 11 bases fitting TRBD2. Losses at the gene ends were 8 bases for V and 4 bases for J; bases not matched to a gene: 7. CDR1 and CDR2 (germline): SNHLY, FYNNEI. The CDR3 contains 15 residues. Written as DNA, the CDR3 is TGTGCCAGCGTACTCGGGACTAGCGGTTACAATGAGCAGTTCTTC. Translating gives CASVLGTSGYNEQFF.

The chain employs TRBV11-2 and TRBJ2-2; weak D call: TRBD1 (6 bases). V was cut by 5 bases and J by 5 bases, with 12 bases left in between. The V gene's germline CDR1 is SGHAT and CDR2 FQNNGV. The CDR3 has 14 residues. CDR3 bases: TGTGCCAGCAGCCCCGGGACAAAAACCGGGGAGCTGTTTTTT. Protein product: CASSPGTKTGELFF.

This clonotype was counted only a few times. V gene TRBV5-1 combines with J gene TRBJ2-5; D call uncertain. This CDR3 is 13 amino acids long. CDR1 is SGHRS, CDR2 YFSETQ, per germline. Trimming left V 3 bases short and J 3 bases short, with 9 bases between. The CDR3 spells CASSSVAEETQYF. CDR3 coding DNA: TGCGCCAGCAGCTCAGTCGCGGAAGAGACCCAGTACTTC.

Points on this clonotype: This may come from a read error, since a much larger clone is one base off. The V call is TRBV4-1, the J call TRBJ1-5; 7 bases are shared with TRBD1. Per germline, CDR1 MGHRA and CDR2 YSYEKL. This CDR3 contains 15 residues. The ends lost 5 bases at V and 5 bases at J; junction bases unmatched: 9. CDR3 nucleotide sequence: TGCGCCAGCAGCGACTCACAGGGGCGTGATCAGCCCCAGCATTTT. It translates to CASSDSQGRDQPQHF.

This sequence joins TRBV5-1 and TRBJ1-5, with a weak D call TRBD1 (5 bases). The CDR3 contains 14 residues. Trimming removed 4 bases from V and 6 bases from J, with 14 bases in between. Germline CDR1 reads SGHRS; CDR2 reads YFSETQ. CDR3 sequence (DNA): TGCGCCAGCAGCCCAGGGACGGTCGGTCAGCCCCAGCATTTT. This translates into CASSPGTVGQPQHF. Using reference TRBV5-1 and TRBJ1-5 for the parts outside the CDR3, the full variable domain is KAGVTQTPRYLIKTRGQQVTLSCSPISGHRSVSWYQQTPGQGLQFLFEYFSETQRNKGNFPGRFSGRQFSNSRSEMNVSTLELGDSALYLCASSPGTVGQPQHFGDGTRLSIL.

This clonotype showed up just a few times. The chain's CDR3 is CASSLVGAWDTEAFF. The CDR3 DNA sequence: TGTGCCAGCAGTTTAGTGGGGGCATGGGACACTGAAGCTTTCTTT. This chain uses TRBV12-3 or TRBV12-4 with TRBJ1-1; a weak D match, TRBD1 (6 bases). The V end lost 1 base, the J end lost 3 bases, and 12 bases lay between the germline ends. CDR3 length: 15 amino acids.

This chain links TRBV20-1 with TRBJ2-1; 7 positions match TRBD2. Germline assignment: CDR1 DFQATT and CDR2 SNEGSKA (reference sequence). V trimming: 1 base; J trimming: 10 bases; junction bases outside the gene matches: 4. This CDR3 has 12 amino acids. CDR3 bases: TGCAGTGCTAGAGTAGGGACTACAGAGCAGTTCTTC. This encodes CSARVGTTEQFF.

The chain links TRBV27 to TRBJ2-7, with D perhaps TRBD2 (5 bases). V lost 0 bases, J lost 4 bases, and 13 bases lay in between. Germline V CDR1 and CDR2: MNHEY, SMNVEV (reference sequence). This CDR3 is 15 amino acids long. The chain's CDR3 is CASSLSGVLRYEQYF. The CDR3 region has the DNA TGTGCCAGCAGTTTATCCGGGGTCCTGCGGTACGAGCAGTACTTC.

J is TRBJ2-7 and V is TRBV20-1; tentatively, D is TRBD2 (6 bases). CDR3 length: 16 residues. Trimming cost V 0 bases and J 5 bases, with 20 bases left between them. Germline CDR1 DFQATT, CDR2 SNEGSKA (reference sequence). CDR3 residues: CSARDRAGSVIDEQYF. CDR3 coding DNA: TGCAGTGCTAGAGATAGGGCCGGGAGTGTAATCGACGAGCAGTACTTC.

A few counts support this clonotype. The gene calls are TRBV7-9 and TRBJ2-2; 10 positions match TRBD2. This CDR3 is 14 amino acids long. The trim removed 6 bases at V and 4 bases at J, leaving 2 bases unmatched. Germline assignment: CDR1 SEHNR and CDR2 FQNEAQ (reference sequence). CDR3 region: CASSWTSGTGELFF. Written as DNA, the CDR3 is TGTGCCAGCAGTTGGACTAGCGGCACCGGGGAGCTGTTTTTT.

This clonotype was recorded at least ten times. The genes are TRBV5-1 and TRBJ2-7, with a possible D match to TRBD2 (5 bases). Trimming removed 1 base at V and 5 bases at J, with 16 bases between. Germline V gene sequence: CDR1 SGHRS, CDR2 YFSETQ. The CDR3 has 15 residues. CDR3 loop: CASSLSGGYLHEQYF. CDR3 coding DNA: TGCGCCAGCAGCTTGAGTGGAGGCTACCTCCACGAGCAGTACTTC.

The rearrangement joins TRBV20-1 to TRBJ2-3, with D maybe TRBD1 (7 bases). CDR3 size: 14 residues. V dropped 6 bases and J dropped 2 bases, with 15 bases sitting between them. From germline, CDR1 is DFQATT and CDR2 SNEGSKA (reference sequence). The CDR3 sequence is CSAIAGGITDTQYF. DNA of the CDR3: TGCAGTGCGATCGCAGGGGGGATCACAGATACGCAGTATTTT.

CDR3 residues: CASSLQGPTSNQPQHF. CDR3 DNA sequence: TGTGCCAGCAGTTTACAGGGGCCAACGAGCAATCAGCCCCAGCATTTT. The chain recombines TRBV6-2 or TRBV6-3 with TRBJ1-5, with 7 bases that match TRBD1. Germline trimming cut 4 bases from V and 1 base from J; bases unmatched to any gene: 7. This CDR3 has 16 residues. CDR1 MNHEY and CDR2 SVGEGT come from the germline V gene.